This TCR beta chain appears in the sequencing data of a study of T cell repertoires in cytomegalovirus infection. Study-wide background: Matching HLA type and CMV infection were both indicated by public TCR beta signatures.

This clonotype showed up many times. The antigen is not known. Study results and caveats: Ex vivo, HLA-C-restricted CMV-specific TCR beta clonotypes prevailed over the rest of the response. Using cumulative public TCR beta family frequency, the authors identified those who carried CMV together with the relevant HLA.

TCRdb redid the calling of the reads with MiXCR, one entry per CDR3 protein. This table holds around 440,000 distinct CDR3 sequences, 11% found once. Germline V gives CDR1 DFQATT, CDR2 SNEGSKA (reference sequence). This CDR3 spans 14 amino acids. Trimming at V came to 0 bases and at J to 3 bases, leaving 5 bases not matched to a gene. This TCR was sampled from a human donor in good health (CMV status not recorded). Some clones in this sample may be carry-over from other donors' samples. Material: PBMCs. This chain connects TRBV20-1 to TRBJ2-7; 7 nucleotides agree with TRBD2. The DNA for the CDR3 is TGCAGTGCTAGAGATCGCCGGGGGGACTACGAGCAGTACTTC. This encodes CSARDRRGDYEQYF.